The 6 T cell receptor beta chains given below trace back to one sample, sequenced in a study of metastatic and nonmetastatic thyroid tumors. Via MiXCR, TCRdb re-called the PCR reads. The repertoire includes 20,000 to 25,000 clones, around 21% of them detected once, and roughly 28% sits in the top ten. Every patient was untreated before thyroid surgery. Sequencing was done on a sample of blood. These receptors all come from a female donor with papillary thyroid cancer or a benign thyroid nodule (not recorded which). Some clones in this sample may be carry-over from other donors' samples.

This clone was counted ten times or more. The chain links TRBV3-1 to TRBJ2-2, with D hard to call. The CDR3 is 12 amino acids. Trimming shortened V by 1 base and J by 6 bases, and 3 bases separated the two germline ends. From germline, CDR1 is LGHDT and CDR2 YNNKEL (reference sequence). The CDR3 protein is CASSQGPGELFF. The DNA for the CDR3 is TGTGCCAGCAGCCAAGGACCCGGGGAGCTGTTTTTT.

The sample holds many counts of this clone. V usage is TRBV5-1 and J usage is TRBJ2-3; 7 bases match TRBD2. The V gene's germline CDR1 is SGHRS and CDR2 YFSETQ. CDR3 length: 16 amino acids. V shed 5 bases, J shed 0 bases, and the junction held 9 bases outside the gene matches. The CDR3 coding sequence is TGCGCCAGCAGGTCTAGCGGCCTACCTAGCACAGATACGCAGTATTTT. Translated, it gives CASRSSGLPSTDTQYF.

This clone turned up a few times. With a much larger clone just one base away, this may be a read error. The chain joins TRBV9 to TRBJ2-3, with a possible D match to TRBD2 (5 bases). The CDR3 has 15 amino acids. Germline V lookup: CDR1 SGDLS, CDR2 YYNGEE. Trimming took 0 bases from V and 2 from J, leaving 10 bases between them. DNA for the CDR3: TGTGCCAGCAGCGTAGTCGGAGGAATCACAGATACGCAGTATTTT. Translation: CASSVVGGITDTQYF.

There are many counts of this clone. The rearrangement joins TRBV28 to TRBJ1-2, with TRBD1 matching 9 bases. The CDR3 consists of 14 residues. CDR1 is MDHEN and CDR2 is SYDVKM in the germline V gene. V shed 6 bases and J 4 bases; nucleotides not matched to a gene: 6. CDR3 protein: CASSYRGLIYGYTF. In DNA, the CDR3 is TGTGCCAGCAGCTACAGGGGGCTGATCTATGGCTACACCTTC.

This clone was observed many times. The V gene is TRBV7-2, the J gene TRBJ1-2; 7 bases agree with TRBD1. J was trimmed by 14 bases and V by 1 base; bases with no gene match: 7. Germline assignment: CDR1 SGHTA and CDR2 FQGNSA. This CDR3 spans 12 amino acids. CDR3 nucleotide sequence: TGTGCCAGCAGCTTAGGACAGGGAACCAAGACCTTC. Translating gives CASSLGQGTKTF.

This clone was counted at least ten times. The genes are TRBV3-1 and TRBJ2-1; 11 bases align to TRBD2. Trimming cost V 1 base and J 8 bases; bases outside gene matches: 4. Germline CDR1 LGHDT, CDR2 YNNKEL (reference sequence). The CDR3 has 15 residues. The CDR3 loop is CASSQGSGRADEQFF. The CDR3 DNA follows: TGTGCCAGCAGCCAAGGTAGCGGGAGGGCTGATGAGCAGTTCTTC.